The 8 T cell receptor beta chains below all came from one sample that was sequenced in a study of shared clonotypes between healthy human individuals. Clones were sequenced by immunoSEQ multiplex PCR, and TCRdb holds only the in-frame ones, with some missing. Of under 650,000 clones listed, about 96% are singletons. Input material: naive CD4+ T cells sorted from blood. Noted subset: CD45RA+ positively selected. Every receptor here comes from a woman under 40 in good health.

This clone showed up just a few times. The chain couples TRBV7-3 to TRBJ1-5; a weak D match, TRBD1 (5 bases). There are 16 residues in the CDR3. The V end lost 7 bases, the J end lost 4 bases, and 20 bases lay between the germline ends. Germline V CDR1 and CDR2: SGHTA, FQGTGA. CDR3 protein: CASTDQGQGVNQPQHF. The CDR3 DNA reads TGTGCCAGCACCGACCAAGGCCAGGGCGTGAATCAGCCCCAGCATTTT. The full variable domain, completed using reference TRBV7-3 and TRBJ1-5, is GAGVSQTPSNKVTEKGKYVELRCDPISGHTALYWYRQSLGQGPEFLIYFQGTGAADDSGLPNDRFFAVRPEGSVSTLKIQRTERGDSAVYLCASTDQGQGVNQPQHFGDGTRLSIL.

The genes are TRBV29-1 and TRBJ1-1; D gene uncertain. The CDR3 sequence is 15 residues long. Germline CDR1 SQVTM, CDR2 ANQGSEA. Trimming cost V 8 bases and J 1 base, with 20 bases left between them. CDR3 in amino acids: CSSLLLGLPNTEAFF. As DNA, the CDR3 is TGCAGCTCCTTACTCTTGGGCCTCCCGAACACTGAAGCTTTCTTT.

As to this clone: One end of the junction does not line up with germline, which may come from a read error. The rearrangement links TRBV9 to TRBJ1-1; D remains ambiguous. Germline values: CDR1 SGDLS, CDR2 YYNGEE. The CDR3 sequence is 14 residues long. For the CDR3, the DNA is TGTACCAGCAGCGTAGTTCCCACGACCACTGAAGCTTTCTTT. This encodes CTSSVVPTTTEAFF.

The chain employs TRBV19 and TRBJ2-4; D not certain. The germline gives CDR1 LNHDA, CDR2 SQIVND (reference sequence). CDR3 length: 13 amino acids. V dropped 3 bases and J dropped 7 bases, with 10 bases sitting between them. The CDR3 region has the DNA TGTGCCAGTAGTATTAGGGCAGACAACATTCAGTACTTC. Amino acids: CASSIRADNIQYF.

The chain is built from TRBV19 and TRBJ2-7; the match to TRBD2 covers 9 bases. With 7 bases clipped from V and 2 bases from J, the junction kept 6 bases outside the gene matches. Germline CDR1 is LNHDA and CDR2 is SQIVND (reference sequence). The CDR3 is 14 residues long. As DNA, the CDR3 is TGTGCCAGTATGAAGACTAGCGGAACCTACGAGCAGTACTTC. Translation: CASMKTSGTYEQYF.

CDR3 loop: CASSEWGRADYGYTF. The CDR3 nucleotides read TGTGCCAGCAGTGAATGGGGCAGGGCGGACTATGGCTACACCTTC. The rearrangement uses TRBV6-1 and TRBJ1-2, with D possibly matching TRBD1 (5 bases). CDR1 and CDR2 from the germline V gene are MNHNS and SASEGT. V was trimmed by 2 bases and J by 3 bases, leaving 13 bases between them. This CDR3 is built from 15 residues.

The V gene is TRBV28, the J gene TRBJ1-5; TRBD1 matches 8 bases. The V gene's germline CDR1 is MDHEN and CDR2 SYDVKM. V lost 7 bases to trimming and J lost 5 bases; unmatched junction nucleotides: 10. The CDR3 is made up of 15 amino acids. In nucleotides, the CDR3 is TGTGCCAGCACTCGCCCTGGGACAGGAGATCAGCCCCAGCATTTT. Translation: CASTRPGTGDQPQHF.

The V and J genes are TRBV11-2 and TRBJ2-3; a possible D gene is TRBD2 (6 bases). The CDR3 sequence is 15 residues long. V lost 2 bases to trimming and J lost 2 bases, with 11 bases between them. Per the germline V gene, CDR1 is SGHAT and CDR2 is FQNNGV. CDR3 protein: CASSLSRGLTDTQYF. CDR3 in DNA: TGTGCCAGCAGCTTATCTCGGGGACTCACAGATACGCAGTATTTT.